This TCR beta chain was captured by sequencing in a study of blood T cell repertoires in COVID-19. As for the study in general: PBMCs, B-cell-depleted T cells, or T cells were the source of the cDNA or gDNA that made up the material.

Participant age was roughly 18 to 95 years, and participants resided in fewer than 25 US areas. The study assigned cohorts using participant-reported clinical history. Source study methods: The authors estimated nucleated cell counts from reference gene primer amplification. TCRdb's copy holds only in-frame clones and misses some; the assay was immunoSEQ multiplex PCR. V, J and clone size were drawn from that table, and D and trimming were deduced from the DNA. The sample lists approximately 290,000 clones; 90% were seen once. This clone was seen once. The germline gives CDR1 LNHDA, CDR2 SQIVND (reference sequence). The CDR3 length is 15 residues. The trim removed 4 bases at V and 3 bases at J, leaving 5 bases unmatched.

V gene TRBV19 combines with J gene TRBJ1-5; 8 bases fit TRBD1. Material: PBMCs or T cells enriched from blood (not recorded which). The clonotype originates from a woman aged 25 to 39 who had recovered from COVID-19. CDR3 coding DNA: TGTGCCAGTAGTACCGGACAGGGTGACAATCAGCCCCAGCATTTT. Its translation: CASSTGQGDNQPQHF.